These 7 T cell receptor beta chains share one sample of origin, sequenced in a study of T cells in Graves' hyperthyroidism and ophthalmopathy. TCR beta CDR3 sequences were amplified from RNA transcripts. Primed by the HTBI set, a first-round RT-PCR was run on the TCR CDR3. One entry per CDR3 protein, called by TCRdb with MiXCR from the multiplex PCR reads. Of about 360,000 distinct CDR3 sequences in the sample, 15% to 18% were seen once. Sequenced: blood. The receptors were sampled from a woman between 18 and 29 years old with Graves' hyperthyroidism that later progressed to Graves' ophthalmopathy.

Only a few counts were recorded for this clonotype. This chain connects TRBV30 to TRBJ2-7, with unresolved D. CDR3 size: 14 residues. Germline V gene sequence: CDR1 GTSNPN, CDR2 SVGIG (reference sequence). V was cut by 4 bases and J by 2 bases, with 15 bases left in between. Here the CDR3 reads CAWTEDESPYEQYF. The CDR3 DNA follows: TGTGCCTGGACTGAGGACGAATCCCCCTACGAGCAGTACTTC.

This clonotype has more than one count but fewer than ten. A much larger clone lies a single base off, so this may be a read error. The chain is built from TRBV28 and TRBJ1-1; D perhaps matches TRBD1 (6 bases). The length of the CDR3 is 15 residues. Germline V gene sequence: CDR1 MDHEN, CDR2 SYDVKM. This CDR3 reads CASSSPQKGDTEASF. The DNA of the CDR3 is TGTGCCAGCAGTTCTCCCCAGAAAGGGGACACTGAAGCTTCCTTT.

This clonotype was detected only a few times. Compared with germline, one end of the junction differs, possibly owing to a read error. V is TRBV4-1 and J is TRBJ1-2; weak D call: TRBD1 (6 bases). The germline gives CDR1 MGHRA, CDR2 YSYEKL. The CDR3 extends over 14 amino acids. The CDR3, as DNA: TGCGCCAGCAGACAAGCTGGGACAACTCTTGGCTACACCTTC. This codes for CASRQAGTTLGYTF.

The chain has TRBV5-4 and TRBJ2-7; D is unclear. Germline loops: CDR1 SGHNT, CDR2 YYREEE (reference sequence). The CDR3 is 14 residues long. The ends were cut back, 4 bases at V and 6 bases at J, with 17 bases in the middle. CDR3 bases: TGTGCCAGCAGCCGGAATTCCGGAGACTCCGAGCAGTACTTC. It yields the protein CASSRNSGDSEQYF.

This clonotype was seen a few times. The V gene is TRBV6-1, the J gene TRBJ2-7; TRBD1 matches 7 bases. The CDR3 covers 15 residues. CDR1 is MNHNS, CDR2 SASEGT, per germline. V shed 5 bases, J shed 2 bases, and the junction held 9 bases outside the gene matches. The CDR3 protein is CASSFTGTDTYEQYF. CDR3 nucleotide sequence: TGTGCCAGCAGTTTCACCGGGACAGATACCTACGAGCAGTACTTC.

This clonotype has at least ten counts. J is TRBJ2-3 and V is TRBV12-3 or TRBV12-4; TRBD2 matches at 10 bases. The junction had 11 bases not matched to a gene; V was cut back by 3 bases and J by 2 bases. This CDR3 region has 18 residues. The CDR3 is CASSFVAGGSPFTDTQYF. DNA for the CDR3: TGTGCCAGCAGTTTCGTAGCGGGAGGATCCCCTTTCACAGATACGCAGTATTTT.

In its sample, this clonotype was seen a few times. The V call is TRBV9, the J call TRBJ1-3; D is ambiguous. Germline V gene data show CDR1 as SGDLS and CDR2 as YYNGEE. The germline V and J ends were trimmed by 0 bases and 3 bases, with 10 bases remaining between them. This CDR3 contains 15 residues. In DNA form, the CDR3 reads TGTGCCAGCAGCGTAGAATTGGGTGGTGGAAACACCATATATTTT. Translated, it gives CASSVELGGGNTIYF.